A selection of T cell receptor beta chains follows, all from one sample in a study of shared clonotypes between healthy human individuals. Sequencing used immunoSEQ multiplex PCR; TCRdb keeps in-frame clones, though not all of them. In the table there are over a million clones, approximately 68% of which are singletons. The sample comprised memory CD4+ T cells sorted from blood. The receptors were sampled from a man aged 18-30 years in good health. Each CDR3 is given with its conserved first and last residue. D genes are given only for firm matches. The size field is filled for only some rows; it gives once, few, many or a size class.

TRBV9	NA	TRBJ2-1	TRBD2	TGTGCCAGCAGCGTGGGACTAGCGGAAGACAATGAGCAGTTCTTC	CASSVGLAEDNEQFF
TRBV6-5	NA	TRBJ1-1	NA	TGTGCCAGCCATACGGATCGGGACATCGGCGAAGCTTTCTTT	CASHTDRDIGEAFF
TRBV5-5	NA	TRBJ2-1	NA	TGTGCCAGCAGCTTGACCCTAGCGCGAGCCTACAATGAGCAGTTCTTC	CASSLTLARAYNEQFF
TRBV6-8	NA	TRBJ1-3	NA	TGTGCCAGCAGTTACCCCCCTGGGGAAACATTCCCCTCTGGAAACACCATATATTTT	CASSYPPGETFPSGNTIYF
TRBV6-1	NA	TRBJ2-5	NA	TGTGCCAGCAGTGTGGACCCACTGGGAGAGACCCAGTACTTC	CASSVDPLGETQYF
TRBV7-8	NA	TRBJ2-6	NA	TGTGCCAGCAGCTTAGCGGGTGAAGGGTCCAACGTCCTGACTTTC	CASSLAGEGSNVLTF
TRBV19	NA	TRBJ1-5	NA	TGTGCCAGTACTCCATTCGAGGGCAGCAATCAGCCCCAGCATTTT	CASTPFEGSNQPQHF
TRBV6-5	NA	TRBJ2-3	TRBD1	TGTGCCAGTCGACGACAGGGAAAGGCGACAGATACGCAGTATTTT	CASRRQGKATDTQYF
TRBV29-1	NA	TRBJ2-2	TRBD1	TGCAGCGTAGCCCTGAACAGGGGTACTGGGGAGCTGTTTTTT	CSVALNRGTGELFF
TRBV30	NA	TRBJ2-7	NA	TGTGCCTGGAGTCCACCCCCGGGACTCTACGAGCAGTACTTC	CAWSPPPGLYEQYF
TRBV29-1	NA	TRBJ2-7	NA	TGCAGCGTTGGGAGGAACAACGAGCAGTACTTC	CSVGRNNEQYF
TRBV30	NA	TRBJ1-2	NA	TGTGCCTGGAGGTGGGGGGGCGTACGGGATGGCTACACCTTC	CAWRWGGVRDGYTF
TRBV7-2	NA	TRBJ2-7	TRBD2	TGTGCCAGCAGCTTATCAGCGGGGGGGCTCAGTTACGAGCAGTACTTC	CASSLSAGGLSYEQYF
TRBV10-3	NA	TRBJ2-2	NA	TGTGCCACTTTCGATGGGTACCCCGCCGGGGAGCTGTTTTTT	CATFDGYPAGELFF
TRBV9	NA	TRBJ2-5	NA	TGTGCCAGCAGCGTAGATAGCACCCAAGAGACCCAGTACTTC	CASSVDSTQETQYF
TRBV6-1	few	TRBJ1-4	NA	TGTGCCAGCAGTTGGCAACTCCTAGAAGAAAAACTGTTTTTT	CASSWQLLEEKLFF
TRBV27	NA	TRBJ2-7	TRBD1	TGTGCCAGCAGCCCCACAGGGGGGACCAGTTTCTACGAGCAGTACTTC	CASSPTGGTSFYEQYF
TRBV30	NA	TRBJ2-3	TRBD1	TGTGCCTGGAGTCCCTGGGACAGGGTAACAGATACGCAGTATTTT	CAWSPWDRVTDTQYF
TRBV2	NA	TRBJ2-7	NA	TGTGCCAGCAGTCCTTCTCCGGCACCCTCCTACGAGCAGTACTTC	CASSPSPAPSYEQYF
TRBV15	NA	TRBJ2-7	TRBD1	TGTGCCACCAGCAAGGACAGGGGTCCGTACGAGCAGTACTTC	CATSKDRGPYEQYF
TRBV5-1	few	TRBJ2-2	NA	TGCGCCAGCCTGGCGGCAGAGAACACCGGGGAGCTGTTTTTT	CASLAAENTGELFF
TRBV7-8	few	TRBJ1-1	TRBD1	TGTGCCAGCAGCATGGGACAGCCTGAAGCTTTCTTT	CASSMGQPEAFF
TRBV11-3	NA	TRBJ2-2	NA	TGTGCCAGCAGCTTTGGTGGGGCAGCCTACACCGGGGAGCTGTTTTTT	CASSFGGAAYTGELFF
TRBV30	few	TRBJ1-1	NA	TGTGCCTGGAGGCCGGCGGGGCCAGGCCCTGAAGCTTTCTTT	CAWRPAGPGPEAFF
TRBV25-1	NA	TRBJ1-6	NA	TGTGCCAGCGTTGGACACTATAATTCACCCCTCCACTTT	CASVGHYNSPLHF
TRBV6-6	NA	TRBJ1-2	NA	TGTGCCAGCAGTTACAGGGCAGGGGACTATGGCTACACCTTC	CASSYRAGDYGYTF
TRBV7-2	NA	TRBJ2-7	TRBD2	TGTGCCAGCAGCTTGCTAGCGGCACCCTACGAGCAGTACTTC	CASSLLAAPYEQYF
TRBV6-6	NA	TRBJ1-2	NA	TGTGCCAGCAGTTACGGGGAGGGGACACCCTATGGCTACACCTTC	CASSYGEGTPYGYTF
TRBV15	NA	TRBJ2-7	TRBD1	TGTGCCACCAGCAGAGATGTTGGACAGGGCACATCCTACGAGCAGTACTTC	CATSRDVGQGTSYEQYF
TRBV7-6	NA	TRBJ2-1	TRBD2	TGTGCCAGCAGCTTACGTTCTAGCGGGGGGGCCGCGCATGAGCAGTTCTTC	CASSLRSSGGAAHEQFF